The clone carrying this T cell receptor beta chain has just a few counts. Antigen unknown. The source of the sample is a study of CD8 T cells in ankylosing spondylitis. Broader study findings: Enrichment of disease-linked clones was reportedly significant in matched ankylosing spondylitis synovial fluid. Clones linked to the disease showed a CD8+ phenotype. They occurred at relatively low frequencies in peripheral blood. Ankylosing spondylitis blood appeared to carry a characteristic TCR beta motif of roughly eight highly homologous variants.

From germline, CDR1 is SQVTM and CDR2 ANQGSEA. This CDR3 region has 11 residues. V gave up 7 bases and J gave up 3 bases, with 9 bases separating them. Molecular-barcoded quantitative 5'-RACE produced these TCR beta libraries. Each CDR3 protein gets one entry after TCRdb re-called the 5' RACE reads with MiXCR. The sample records around 390,000 distinct CDR3 sequences, about a fifth being singletons. V is TRBV29-1 and J is TRBJ1-2; D is uncertain. This sequence was found in a male donor with ankylosing spondylitis. The sample taken for sequencing was blood, either unsorted or a sorted T cell fraction (not recorded which). CDR3 DNA: TGCAGCGCGGGGTTTGACTATGGCTACACCTTC. Residues: CSAGFDYGYTF.